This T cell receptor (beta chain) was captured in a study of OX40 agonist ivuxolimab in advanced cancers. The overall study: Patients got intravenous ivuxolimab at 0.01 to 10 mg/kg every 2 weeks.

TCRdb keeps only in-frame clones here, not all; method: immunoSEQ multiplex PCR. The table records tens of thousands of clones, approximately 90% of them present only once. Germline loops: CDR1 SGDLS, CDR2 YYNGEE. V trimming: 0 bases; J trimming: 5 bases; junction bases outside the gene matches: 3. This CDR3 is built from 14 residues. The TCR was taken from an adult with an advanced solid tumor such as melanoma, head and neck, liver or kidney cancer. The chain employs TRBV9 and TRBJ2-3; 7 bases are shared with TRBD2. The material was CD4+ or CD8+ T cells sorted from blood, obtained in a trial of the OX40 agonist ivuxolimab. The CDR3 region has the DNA TGTGCCAGCAGCGTAGGGGCTAGCGGAGATACGCAGTATTTT. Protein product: CASSVGASGDTQYF.